Shown below are 11 T cell receptor beta chains from a single sample sequenced in a study of blood T cell repertoires in COVID-19 (TCRdb year 2020). Library generation was performed with the immunoSEQ multiplex PCR assay. As stored in TCRdb, this immuneACCESS dataset retains in-frame rearrangements with V and J assigned. A fraction of the clones does not appear; measured against another copy, unresolved V genes explain less than half of the discrepancy, and the remainder lacks a known reason. The sample includes a few hundred thousand clones, with 88% observed a single time. About 1.1% of the sample rests with the top ten. Sequenced material: PBMCs or T cells enriched from blood (not recorded which). The receptors originated from a woman between 18 and 29 years old who had recovered from COVID-19.

This chain connects TRBV3-1 (or the pseudogene TRBV3-2) to TRBJ1-6; D call uncertain. Germline values: CDR1 LGHDT, CDR2 YNNKEL (reference sequence). The ends were cut back, 5 bases at V and 5 bases at J, with 13 bases in the middle. The CDR3 runs to 15 residues. The CDR3 here is CASSFPNRDNSPLHF. The CDR3 DNA reads as TGTGCCAGCAGCTTCCCAAACAGAGATAATTCACCCCTCCACTTT.

This clone has just one count. This chain links TRBV6-5 with TRBJ2-1; D is uncertain. Between the trimmed V and J ends, which lost 5 bases and 4 bases, there was a span of 15 bases. Germline CDR1 reads MNHEY; CDR2 reads SVGAGI. The length of the CDR3 is 15 residues. CDR3 sequence: CASSSRQVGYNEQFF. CDR3 DNA: TGTGCCAGCAGTAGCCGACAAGTTGGGTACAATGAGCAGTTCTTC.

The J gene is TRBJ1-1, the V gene TRBV5-1, with TRBD1 as a possible D gene (6 bases). There are 13 residues in the CDR3. V lost 1 base, J lost 11 bases, and 15 bases lay in between. Per germline, CDR1 SGHRS and CDR2 YFSETQ. CDR3 nucleotide sequence: TGCGCCAGCAGCTTGAGGGACAAACGGGATGCTTTCTTT. It yields the protein CASSLRDKRDAFF.

This clone was observed a single time. The chain couples TRBV7-8 to TRBJ2-1; D might be TRBD2 (6 bases). Looked up from germline, CDR1 is SGHVS and CDR2 is FQNEAQ. This CDR3 contains 16 residues. V lost 6 bases and J 0 bases, leaving 15 bases between the germline ends. CDR3 in DNA: TGTGCCAGCAGACAAGCCGCGGGGAGCTCCTACAATGAGCAGTTCTTC. This gives the protein CASRQAAGSSYNEQFF.

The rearrangement links TRBV6-5 to TRBJ2-7; D gene ambiguous. The germline gives CDR1 MNHEY, CDR2 SVGAGI. This CDR3 is 15 amino acids long. V lost 0 bases and J lost 0, with 9 bases in between. The CDR3 reads CASSYSWRPSYEQYF. The CDR3 DNA follows: TGTGCCAGCAGTTACTCATGGCGGCCCTCCTACGAGCAGTACTTC.

The rearrangement uses TRBV2 and TRBJ1-6; 11 positions agree with TRBD1. The J segment lost 10 bases and the V segment lost 6 bases, leaving 8 bases of the junction unmatched. The CDR3 extends over 15 amino acids. Germline V gene lookup returns CDR1 SNHLY and CDR2 FYNNEI. In DNA form, the CDR3 reads TGTGCCAGCAGGGACAGGGGGCGCGAGCGCTCACCCCTCCACTTT. Protein sequence: CASRDRGRERSPLHF. Variable domain in full (rest from reference TRBV2 and TRBJ1-6): EPEVTQTPSHQVTQMGQEVILRCVPISNHLYFYWYRQILGQKVEFLVSFYNNEISEKSEIFDDQFSVERPDGSNFTLKIRSTKLEDSAMYFCASRDRGRERSPLHFGNGTRLTVT.

The rearrangement links TRBV6-1 to TRBJ2-2, with D maybe TRBD2 (5 bases). With 2 bases removed from V and 1 base from J, the gap between germline ends came to 11 bases. The germline CDR1 and CDR2 sequences are MNHNS and SASEGT. The CDR3 loop spans 16 amino acids. The CDR3: CASSERRQKNTGELFF. Here the CDR3 DNA reads TGTGCCAGCAGTGAAAGGAGGCAGAAGAACACCGGGGAGCTGTTTTTT.

The chain links TRBV3-1 (or the pseudogene TRBV3-2) to TRBJ2-3; 13 bases fit TRBD2. J lost 1 base, V lost 1 base, and 2 bases had no gene match. CDR3 length: 17 amino acids. From germline, CDR1 is LGHDT and CDR2 YNNKEL (reference sequence). The CDR3 DNA reads as TGTGCCAGCAGCCAAGTGGGGACTAGCGGGGGCACAGATACGCAGTATTTT. Residues: CASSQVGTSGGTDTQYF.

The chain employs TRBV11-2 and TRBJ2-7; TRBD2 agrees at 9 bases. Germline V CDR1 and CDR2: SGHAT, FQNNGV. J was trimmed by 2 bases and V by 3 bases; bases with no gene match: 5. This CDR3 is built from 15 residues. CDR3: CASSFGGGAAYEQYF. Written as DNA, the CDR3 is TGTGCCAGCAGCTTTGGCGGGGGGGCCGCCTACGAGCAGTACTTC. Drawing the rest from reference TRBV11-2 and TRBJ2-7, the complete variable domain is EAGVAQSPRYKIIEKRQSVAFWCNPISGHATLYWYQQILGQGPKLLIQFQNNGVVDDSQLPKDRFSAERLKGVDSTLKIQPAKLEDSAVYLCASSFGGGAAYEQYFGPGTRLTVT.

The chain joins TRBV5-1 to TRBJ2-1; 8 bases line up with TRBD2. CDR1 is SGHRS and CDR2 is YFSETQ in the germline V gene. Unmatched junction bases numbered 3, after V lost 2 bases and J lost 2 bases. The CDR3 consists of 15 residues. The CDR3 loop reads CASSFSGVTYNEQFF. For the CDR3, the DNA is TGCGCCAGCAGCTTTAGCGGGGTGACCTACAATGAGCAGTTCTTC.

This clone has a single count. V gene TRBV9 combines with J gene TRBJ2-1; 8 bases align to TRBD2. In germline, CDR1 is SGDLS, CDR2 YYNGEE. The CDR3 has 15 residues. The junction had 13 bases not matched to a gene; V was cut back by 4 bases and J by 10 bases. This CDR3 is CASSPRAGGRAEQFF. The CDR3 nucleotides read TGTGCCAGCAGCCCCCGGGCGGGGGGCAGAGCCGAGCAGTTCTTC.